This entry lists 18 T cell receptor beta chains sequenced from one sample in a study of beta chain features in type 1 diabetes (dated by TCRdb to the late 2010s). Points the paper makes about the study in general: A moderate but significant shortening of TCRB CDR3 length was observed in type 1 diabetes patients in all four CD4+ subsets.

These receptors have no known antigen. The library was prepared using the immunoSEQ multiplex PCR assay. The entire isolated RNA was reverse transcribed using the High Capacity cDNA Reverse Transcription Kit, and thus expressed TCRB transcripts were sequenced. The source is immuneACCESS, and TCRdb retained only in-frame sequences with V and J called. Part of the clones is not carried over; for the studies checked, unresolved V genes explain less than half of this, and the remainder is unexplained. This sample holds some 190,000 clones; 6% to 9% were observed only once. The top ten clonotypes cover about 0.5% of the sample. The source material was central memory CD4+ T cells from blood. These receptors originate from a man aged 18 to 35 with type 1 diabetes.

The chain combines TRBV19 with TRBJ2-5; TRBD2 agrees at 14 bases. The CDR3 is 16 amino acids. Germline assignment: CDR1 LNHDA and CDR2 SQIVND (reference sequence). The V segment lost 5 bases and the J segment 2 bases; nucleotides outside the gene matches: 4. The CDR3 DNA reads TGTGCCAGTAGTGTCGGACTAGCGGGAGGTCAAGAGACCCAGTACTTC. It encodes CASSVGLAGGQETQYF.

In this sample, this clone turned up once. V and J are TRBV9 and TRBJ1-2; TRBD1 agrees at 10 bases. The CDR3 has 15 amino acids. Germline V CDR1 and CDR2: SGDLS, YYNGEE. Trimming took 0 bases from V and 7 from J; bases not matched to a gene: 6. CDR3 in amino acids: CASSVGLGQGPGYTF. CDR3 bases: TGTGCCAGCAGCGTAGGCCTGGGACAGGGGCCTGGCTACACCTTC.

This clone has more than one count but fewer than ten. The CDR3 DNA follows: TGTGCCAGCAGCTTGCACCTAGCGGTCCCTCTGTACCAAGAGACCCAGTACTTC. Its translation is CASSLHLAVPLYQETQYF. This chain uses TRBV7-2 with TRBJ2-5; TRBD2 agrees at 7 bases. The CDR3 is 18 residues long. With V trimmed by 3 bases and J by 0 bases, 13 bases remained unmatched. CDR1 and CDR2 (germline): SGHTA, FQGNSA.

The chain recombines TRBV5-1 with TRBJ2-3, with 7 bases identical to TRBD1. The CDR3 is made up of 14 amino acids. J lost 2 bases, V lost 1 base, and 1 base had no gene match. Germline values: CDR1 SGHRS, CDR2 YFSETQ. The CDR3 spells CASSLQGDTDTQYF. CDR3 DNA sequence: TGCGCCAGCAGCTTGCAGGGGGACACAGATACGCAGTATTTT. Drawing the rest from reference TRBV5-1 and TRBJ2-3, the complete variable domain is KAGVTQTPRYLIKTRGQQVTLSCSPISGHRSVSWYQQTPGQGLQFLFEYFSETQRNKGNFPGRFSGRQFSNSRSEMNVSTLELGDSALYLCASSLQGDTDTQYFGPGTRLTVL.

The chain recombines TRBV18 with TRBJ2-3; TRBD2 matches 7 bases. V trimming: 5 bases; J trimming: 0 bases; junction bases outside the gene matches: 8. Germline V CDR1 and CDR2: KGHSH, LQKENI. There are 16 residues in the CDR3. The CDR3 region is CASSTGASGSTDTQYF. Here the CDR3 DNA reads TGTGCCAGCTCAACTGGAGCTAGCGGTAGCACAGATACGCAGTATTTT.

This clone was picked up a small number of times. The V gene is TRBV18, the J gene TRBJ2-7; 7 bases are a match to TRBD1. The length of the CDR3 is 15 residues. Germline loops: CDR1 KGHSH, CDR2 LQKENI. J gave up 0 bases and V 0 bases, and 2 bases lay outside the gene matches. The CDR3 loop is CASSPPGTASYEQYF. The CDR3 DNA is TGTGCCAGCTCACCACCCGGGACAGCCTCCTACGAGCAGTACTTC. Together with reference TRBV18 and TRBJ2-7, the CDR3 gives the full variable domain: NAGVMQNPRHLVRRRGQEARLRCSPMKGHSHVYWYRQLPEEGLKFMVYLQKENIIDESGMPKERFSAEFPKEGPSILRIQQVVRGDSAAYFCASSPPGTASYEQYFGPGTRLTVT.

This clone has just a few counts. The rearrangement uses TRBV4-1 and TRBJ1-2; 7 bases are shared with TRBD1. Per germline, CDR1 MGHRA and CDR2 YSYEKL. The CDR3 is 13 amino acids. Trimming removed 3 bases from V and 5 bases from J; junction bases left unmatched: 3. CDR3 bases: TGCGCCAGCAGCCAGGACAGGTGGTATGGCTACACCTTC. Translating it yields CASSQDRWYGYTF.

This clone was counted only a few times. V usage is TRBV6-5 and J usage is TRBJ1-1; D possibly corresponds to TRBD1 (5 bases). CDR1 and CDR2 from the germline V gene are MNHEY and SVGAGI. The V end lost 2 bases, the J end lost 0 bases, and 10 bases lay between the germline ends. This CDR3 region has 15 residues. The DNA for the CDR3 is TGTGCCAGCAGTTACAATCGACAGTTGAACACTGAAGCTTTCTTT. Translation: CASSYNRQLNTEAFF.

This clone appeared a few times. This chain uses TRBV7-2 with TRBJ2-3, with TRBD2 matching over 7 bases. The junction had 6 bases not matched to a gene; V was cut back by 2 bases and J by 4 bases. Germline V CDR1 and CDR2: SGHTA, FQGNSA. The CDR3 covers 15 residues. CDR3 sequence reads: CASSLRGGGADTQYF. Written as DNA, the CDR3 is TGTGCCAGCAGCTTACGCGGGGGAGGGGCAGATACGCAGTATTTT.

This clone was observed a handful of times. This chain uses TRBV5-1 with TRBJ2-1, with 9 bases that match TRBD2. Looked up from germline, CDR1 is SGHRS and CDR2 is YFSETQ. The CDR3 runs to 15 residues. V lost 3 bases and J lost 10; bases outside the gene matches: 11. The CDR3 protein is CASSSRTSDIPEQFF. As DNA, the CDR3 is TGCGCCAGCAGCTCGAGGACTAGCGATATTCCGGAGCAGTTCTTC. The whole variable domain, remainder taken from reference TRBV5-1 and TRBJ2-1, is KAGVTQTPRYLIKTRGQQVTLSCSPISGHRSVSWYQQTPGQGLQFLFEYFSETQRNKGNFPGRFSGRQFSNSRSEMNVSTLELGDSALYLCASSSRTSDIPEQFFGPGTRLTVL.

In this sample, this clone turned up a few times. V usage is TRBV28 and J usage is TRBJ2-7, with TRBD2 matching over 7 bases. V was pared by 5 bases and J by 7 bases, with 11 bases of the junction left unmatched. Germline CDR1 MDHEN, CDR2 SYDVKM. The CDR3 is 14 amino acids. The CDR3 nucleotides are TGTGCCAGCAGTCCTGCCGGGGGGAGAATGGAGCAGTACTTC. This gives the protein CASSPAGGRMEQYF.

The rearrangement uses TRBV9 and TRBJ2-7, with 7 bases aligning to TRBD2. This CDR3 comprises 14 residues. CDR1 SGDLS and CDR2 YYNGEE come from the germline V gene. V trimming: 3 bases; J trimming: 2 bases; junction bases outside the gene matches: 5. CDR3 region: CASSARAGTYEQYF. The CDR3 nucleotides are TGTGCCAGCAGCGCTCGAGCGGGGACCTACGAGCAGTACTTC.

Regarding this clone: Relative to the germline gene, one junction end is altered; a read error may explain this. Other DNA sequences from this sample encode an identical CDR3 as well. The chain has TRBV7-2 and TRBJ2-7; D perhaps matches TRBD2 (6 bases). Per germline, CDR1 SGHTA and CDR2 FQGNSA. The CDR3 is 13 amino acids. CDR3 coding DNA: TGTGCCAGCAGCCTAGCGAGTTCCTACGAGCAGTACTTC. Amino acid sequence: CASSLASSYEQYF. The variable domain in full, with the rest retrieved from reference TRBV7-2 and TRBJ2-7, is GAGVSQSPSNKVTEKGKDVELRCDPISGHTALYWYRQSLGQGLEFLIYFQGNSAPDKSGLPSDRFSAERTGGSVSTLTIQRTQQEDSAVYLCASSLASSYEQYFGPGTRLTVT.

CDR3 in amino acids: CASSLSGSSYEQYF. For the CDR3, the DNA is TGTGCCAGCAGCTTGTCGGGATCCTCCTACGAGCAGTACTTC. J is TRBJ2-7 and V is TRBV5-4, with a weak D call TRBD2 (5 bases). Trimming cost V 1 base and J 0 bases, with 8 bases left between them. This CDR3 region has 14 residues. The germline CDR1 and CDR2 sequences are SGHNT and YYREEE (reference sequence).

Only a few counts were recorded for this clone. The rearrangement links TRBV7-2 to TRBJ1-1, with no clear D. There are 14 residues in the CDR3. From germline, CDR1 is SGHTA and CDR2 FQGNSA. V gave up 7 bases and J gave up 4 bases, with 16 bases separating them. The CDR3 loop is CASNLLLGGTEAFF. The CDR3 DNA reads TGTGCCAGCAACCTATTGCTTGGCGGCACTGAAGCTTTCTTT.

This clone has more than one count but fewer than ten. The chain recombines TRBV10-3 with TRBJ2-7; D is possibly TRBD2 (5 bases). Germline assignment: CDR1 ENHRY and CDR2 SYGVKD. The CDR3 covers 15 residues. Trimming removed 6 bases at V and 2 bases at J, with 17 bases between. This CDR3 is CAIRKTDSLPYEQYF. The CDR3 DNA sequence: TGTGCCATCAGGAAGACGGACTCCCTCCCCTACGAGCAGTACTTC.

The chain uses TRBV5-5 and TRBJ2-1; the match to TRBD2 covers 9 bases. The CDR3 contains 15 residues. Germline lookup yields CDR1 SGHKS and CDR2 YYEKEE (reference sequence). The V and J ends lost 0 bases and 9 bases, in that order; junction bases with no gene match: 7. CDR3 loop: CASSLEASGIGEQFF. DNA of the CDR3: TGTGCCAGCAGCTTGGAGGCTAGCGGGATTGGTGAGCAGTTCTTC.

The chain employs TRBV10-2 and TRBJ1-1; TRBD1 matches at 7 bases. Trimming at V came to 3 bases and at J to 0 bases, leaving 4 bases not matched to a gene. Germline V lookup: CDR1 WSHSY, CDR2 SAAADI. The CDR3 is 15 amino acids. DNA of the CDR3: TGCGCCAGCAGTGATCCCGACAGGGTGAACACTGAAGCTTTCTTT. Its protein is CASSDPDRVNTEAFF.